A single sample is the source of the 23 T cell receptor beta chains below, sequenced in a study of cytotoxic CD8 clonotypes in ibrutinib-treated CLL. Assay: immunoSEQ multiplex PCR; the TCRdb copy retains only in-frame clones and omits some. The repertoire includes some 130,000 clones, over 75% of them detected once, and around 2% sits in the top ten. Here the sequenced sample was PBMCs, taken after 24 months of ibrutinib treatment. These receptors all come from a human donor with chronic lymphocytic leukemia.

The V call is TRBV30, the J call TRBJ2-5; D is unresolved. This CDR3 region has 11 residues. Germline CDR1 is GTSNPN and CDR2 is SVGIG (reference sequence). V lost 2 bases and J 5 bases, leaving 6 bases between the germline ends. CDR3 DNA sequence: TGTGCCTGGAGTTTAGGGGAGACCCAGTACTTC. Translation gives CAWSLGETQYF.

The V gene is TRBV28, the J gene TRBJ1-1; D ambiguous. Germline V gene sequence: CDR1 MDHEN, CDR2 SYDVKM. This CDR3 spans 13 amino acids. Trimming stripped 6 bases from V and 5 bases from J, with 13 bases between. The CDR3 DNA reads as TGTGCCAGCAGCAAACTAGGGAGGACTGAAGCTTTCTTT. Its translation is CASSKLGRTEAFF.

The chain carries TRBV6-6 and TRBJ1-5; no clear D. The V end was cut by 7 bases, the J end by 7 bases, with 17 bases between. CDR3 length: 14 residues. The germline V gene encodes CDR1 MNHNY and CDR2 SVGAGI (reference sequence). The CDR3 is CASKHPGSDQPQHF. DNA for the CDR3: TGTGCCAGCAAACACCCGGGCTCCGACCAGCCCCAGCATTTT.

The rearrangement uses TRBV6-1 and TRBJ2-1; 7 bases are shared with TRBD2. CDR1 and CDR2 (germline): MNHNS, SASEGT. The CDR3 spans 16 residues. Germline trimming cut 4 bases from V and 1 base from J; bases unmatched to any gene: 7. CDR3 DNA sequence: TGTGCCAGCAGTGGTTGGGGCGGGGGTTCCTACAATGAGCAGTTCTTC. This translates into CASSGWGGGSYNEQFF.

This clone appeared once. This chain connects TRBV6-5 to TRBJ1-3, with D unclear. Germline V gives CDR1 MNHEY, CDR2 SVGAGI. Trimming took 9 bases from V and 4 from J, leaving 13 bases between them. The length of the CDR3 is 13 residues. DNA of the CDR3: TGTGCCAGTGGACGGCCGGCGGGAAACACCATATATTTT. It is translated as CASGRPAGNTIYF.

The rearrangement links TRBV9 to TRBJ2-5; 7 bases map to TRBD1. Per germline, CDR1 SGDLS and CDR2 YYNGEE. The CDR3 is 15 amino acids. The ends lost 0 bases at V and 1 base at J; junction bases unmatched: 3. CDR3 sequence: CASSVGTGPQETQYF. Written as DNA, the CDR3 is TGTGCCAGCAGCGTAGGGACAGGACCCCAAGAGACCCAGTACTTC.

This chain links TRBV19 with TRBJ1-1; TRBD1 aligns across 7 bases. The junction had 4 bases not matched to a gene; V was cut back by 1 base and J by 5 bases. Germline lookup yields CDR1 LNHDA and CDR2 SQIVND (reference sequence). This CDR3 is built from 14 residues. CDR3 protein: CASSIATTGTEAFF. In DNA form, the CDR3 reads TGTGCCAGTAGTATAGCGACGACAGGGACTGAAGCTTTCTTT.

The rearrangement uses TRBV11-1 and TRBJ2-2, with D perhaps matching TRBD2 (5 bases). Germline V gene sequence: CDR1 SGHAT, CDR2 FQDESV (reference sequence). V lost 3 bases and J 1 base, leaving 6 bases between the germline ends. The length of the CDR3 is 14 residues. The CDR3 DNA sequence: TGTGCCAGCAGCTTCGAGGGGAACACCGGGGAGCTGTTTTTT. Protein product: CASSFEGNTGELFF.

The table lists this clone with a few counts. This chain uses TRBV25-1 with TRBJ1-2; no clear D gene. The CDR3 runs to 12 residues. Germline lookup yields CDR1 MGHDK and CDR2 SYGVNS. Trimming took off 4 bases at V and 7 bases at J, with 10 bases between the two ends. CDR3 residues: CASSAGSLGYTF. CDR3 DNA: TGTGCCAGCAGTGCGGGGTCTCTTGGCTACACCTTC.

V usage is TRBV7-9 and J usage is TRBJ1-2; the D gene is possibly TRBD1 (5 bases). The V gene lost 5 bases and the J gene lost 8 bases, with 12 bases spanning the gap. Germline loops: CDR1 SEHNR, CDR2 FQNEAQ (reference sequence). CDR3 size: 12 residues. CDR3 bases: TGTGCCAGCAGCCTCCAGGGTTGGGGCTACACCTTC. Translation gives CASSLQGWGYTF.

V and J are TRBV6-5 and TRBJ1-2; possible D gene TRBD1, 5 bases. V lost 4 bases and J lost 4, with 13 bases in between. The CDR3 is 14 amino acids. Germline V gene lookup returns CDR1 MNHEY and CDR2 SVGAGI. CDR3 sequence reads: CASSSAGERYGYTF. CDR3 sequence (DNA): TGTGCCAGCAGTTCCGCGGGGGAACGCTATGGCTACACCTTC.

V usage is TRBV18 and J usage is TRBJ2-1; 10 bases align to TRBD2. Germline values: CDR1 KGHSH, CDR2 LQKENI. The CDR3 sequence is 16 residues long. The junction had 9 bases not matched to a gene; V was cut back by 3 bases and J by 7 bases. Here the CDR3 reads CASSPPSGGARNEQFF. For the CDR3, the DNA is TGTGCCAGCTCACCCCCAAGCGGGGGGGCAAGGAATGAGCAGTTCTTC.

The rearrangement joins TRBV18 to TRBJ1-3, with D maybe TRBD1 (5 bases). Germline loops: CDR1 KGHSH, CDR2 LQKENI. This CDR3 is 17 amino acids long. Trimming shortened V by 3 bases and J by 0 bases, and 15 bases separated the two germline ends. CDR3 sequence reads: CASSPGPRSHSGNTIYF. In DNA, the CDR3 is TGTGCCAGCTCACCGGGACCTCGATCACACTCTGGAAACACCATATATTTT.

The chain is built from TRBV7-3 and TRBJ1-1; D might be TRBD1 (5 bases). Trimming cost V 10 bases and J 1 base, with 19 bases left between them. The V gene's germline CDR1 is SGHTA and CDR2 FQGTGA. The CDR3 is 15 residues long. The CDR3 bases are TGTGCCACTCAGCCCCAATCAGGGACGAACACTGAAGCTTTCTTT. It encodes CATQPQSGTNTEAFF.

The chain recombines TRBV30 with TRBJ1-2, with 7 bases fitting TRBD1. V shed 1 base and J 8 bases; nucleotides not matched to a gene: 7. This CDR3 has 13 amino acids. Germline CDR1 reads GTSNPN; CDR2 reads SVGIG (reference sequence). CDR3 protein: CAWSGKGAAGYTF. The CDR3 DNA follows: TGTGCCTGGAGTGGTAAGGGGGCGGCAGGCTACACCTTC.

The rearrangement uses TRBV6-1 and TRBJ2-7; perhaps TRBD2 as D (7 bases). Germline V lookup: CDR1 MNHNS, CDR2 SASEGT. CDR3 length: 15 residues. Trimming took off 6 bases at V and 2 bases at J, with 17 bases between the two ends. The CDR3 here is CASRKEGGGTYEQYF. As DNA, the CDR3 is TGTGCCAGCAGAAAAGAGGGAGGGGGGACCTACGAGCAGTACTTC.

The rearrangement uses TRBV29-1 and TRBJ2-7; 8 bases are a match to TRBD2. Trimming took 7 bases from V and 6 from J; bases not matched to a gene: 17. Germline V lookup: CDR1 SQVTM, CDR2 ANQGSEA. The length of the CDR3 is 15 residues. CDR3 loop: CSAFAYGGARSEQYF. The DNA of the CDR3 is TGCAGCGCTTTTGCCTACGGGGGGGCTAGAAGCGAGCAGTACTTC.

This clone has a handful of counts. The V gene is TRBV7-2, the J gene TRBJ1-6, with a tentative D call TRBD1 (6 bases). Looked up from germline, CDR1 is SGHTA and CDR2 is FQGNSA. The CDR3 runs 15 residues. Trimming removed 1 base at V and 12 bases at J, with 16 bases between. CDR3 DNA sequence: TGTGCCAGCAGCTTAGAGGGCAGGGGTTCGCAACCCCTCCACTTT. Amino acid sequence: CASSLEGRGSQPLHF. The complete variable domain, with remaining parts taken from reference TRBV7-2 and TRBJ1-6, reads GAGVSQSPSNKVTEKGKDVELRCDPISGHTALYWYRQSLGQGLEFLIYFQGNSAPDKSGLPSDRFSAERTGGSVSTLTIQRTQQEDSAVYLCASSLEGRGSQPLHFGNGTRLTVT.

The CDR3 reads CASSFVSGARQETQYF. The CDR3 DNA follows: TGTGCCAGCAGCTTTGTTAGCGGGGCACGACAAGAGACCCAGTACTTC. This sequence joins TRBV11-2 and TRBJ2-5, with 8 bases fitting TRBD2. This CDR3 region has 16 residues. Germline CDR1 is SGHAT and CDR2 is FQNNGV. Trimming took 3 bases from V and 2 from J; bases not matched to a gene: 8.

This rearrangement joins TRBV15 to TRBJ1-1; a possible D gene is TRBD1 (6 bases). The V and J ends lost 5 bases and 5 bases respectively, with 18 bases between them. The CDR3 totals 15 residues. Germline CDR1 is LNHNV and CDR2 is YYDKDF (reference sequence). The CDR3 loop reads CATSGLGGARTEAFF. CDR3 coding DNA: TGTGCCACCAGCGGCCTCGGGGGGGCGCGAACTGAAGCTTTCTTT.

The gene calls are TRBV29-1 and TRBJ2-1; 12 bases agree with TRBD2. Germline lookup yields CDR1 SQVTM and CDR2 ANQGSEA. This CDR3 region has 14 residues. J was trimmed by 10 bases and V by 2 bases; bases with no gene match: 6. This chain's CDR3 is CSVELAGGPREQFF. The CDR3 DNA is TGCAGCGTTGAACTAGCGGGAGGGCCGAGGGAGCAGTTCTTC.

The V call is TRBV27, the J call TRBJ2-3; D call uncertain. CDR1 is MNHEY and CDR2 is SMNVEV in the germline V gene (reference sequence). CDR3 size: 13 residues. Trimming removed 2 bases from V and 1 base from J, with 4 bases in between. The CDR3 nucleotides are TGTGCCAGCAGTTTACGAGGCACAGATACGCAGTATTTT. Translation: CASSLRGTDTQYF.

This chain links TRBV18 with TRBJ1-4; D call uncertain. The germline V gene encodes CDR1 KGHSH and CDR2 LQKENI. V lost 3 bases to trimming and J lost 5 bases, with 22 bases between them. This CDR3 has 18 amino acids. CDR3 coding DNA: TGTGCCAGCTCACCCCAGGACCCGGGCGCAACTCGCAATGAAAAACTGTTTTTT. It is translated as CASSPQDPGATRNEKLFF.